The 6 T cell receptor beta chains listed next were all sequenced from one sample in a study of regulatory T cells in long-lasting Graves disease. Time point of the sample: newly diagnosed GD, antithyroid drugs for less than 3 months. The TCR library used RNA extracted from PBMCs. To make TCR beta libraries, researchers used iRepertoire HTBI primers and Arm-PCR of CDR3 regions. TCRdb re-analysed the multiplex PCR reads in MiXCR, keeping a single row per CDR3 protein. The sample lists about 200,000 distinct CDR3 sequences, roughly 19% seen once, with 12% in the top ten. A further study also used this sample, focusing on T cells in Graves' hyperthyroidism and ophthalmopathy.

The sequences come from peripheral blood mononuclear cells (PBMCs), collected at new diagnosis, from a patient treated with antithyroid drugs. The origin of the receptors is a woman aged 25 to 39 with Graves disease.

At least ten counts were recorded for this clonotype. J is TRBJ2-1 and V is TRBV27; the D is unclear. CDR1 is MNHEY and CDR2 is SMNVEV in the germline V gene (reference sequence). V dropped 0 bases and J dropped 4 bases, with 4 bases sitting between them. The CDR3 is made up of 13 amino acids. The chain's CDR3 is CASSLSMYNEQFF. Written as DNA, the CDR3 is TGTGCCAGCAGTTTATCCATGTACAATGAGCAGTTCTTC.

This clonotype appeared many times. The gene calls are TRBV20-1 and TRBJ1-2; 8 bases are a match to TRBD1. Germline V gene lookup returns CDR1 DFQATT and CDR2 SNEGSKA (reference sequence). The J segment lost 3 bases and the V segment lost 5 bases, leaving 14 bases of the junction unmatched. This CDR3 contains 16 residues. This chain's CDR3 is CSARRPDREIDYGYTF. In nucleotides, the CDR3 is TGCAGTGCTCGGCGTCCGGACAGGGAGATAGACTATGGCTACACCTTC.

At least ten counts were recorded for this clonotype. The rearrangement joins TRBV6-2 or TRBV6-3 to TRBJ1-5; D unresolved. The CDR3 is 12 amino acids. Trimming removed 7 bases at V and 5 bases at J, with 9 bases between. Germline CDR1 is MNHEY and CDR2 is SVGEGT. The CDR3 DNA is TGTGCCAGCACCTACAGCGATCAGCCCCAGCATTTT. Residues: CASTYSDQPQHF.

In its sample, this clonotype was seen many times. The chain joins TRBV9 to TRBJ2-7, with D possibly matching TRBD1 (6 bases). Between the trimmed V and J ends, which lost 0 bases and 0 bases, there was a span of 10 bases. The V gene's germline CDR1 is SGDLS and CDR2 YYNGEE. CDR3 size: 15 residues. The DNA for the CDR3 is TGTGCCAGCAGCGTAGGGGCACAGGGCTCCTACGAGCAGTACTTC. Translated, it gives CASSVGAQGSYEQYF.

This clonotype was observed many times. The chain combines TRBV6-1 with TRBJ2-7, with 7 bases matching TRBD1. The CDR3 runs 14 residues. The germline V gene encodes CDR1 MNHNS and CDR2 SASEGT. J gave up 3 bases and V 5 bases, and 7 bases lay outside the gene matches. The CDR3 sequence: CASSPLTGYYEQYF. As DNA, the CDR3 is TGTGCCAGCAGTCCCTTGACAGGGTACTACGAGCAGTACTTC.

This chain joins TRBV28 and TRBJ2-1; 9 nucleotides line up with TRBD2. The length of the CDR3 is 16 residues. The trim removed 7 bases at V and 1 base at J, leaving 8 bases unmatched. The germline CDR1 and CDR2 sequences are MDHEN and SYDVKM. CDR3 bases: TGTGCCAGCACTTCAGCGGGAGGCCAGTCCTACAATGAGCAGTTCTTC. Translation: CASTSAGGQSYNEQFF.